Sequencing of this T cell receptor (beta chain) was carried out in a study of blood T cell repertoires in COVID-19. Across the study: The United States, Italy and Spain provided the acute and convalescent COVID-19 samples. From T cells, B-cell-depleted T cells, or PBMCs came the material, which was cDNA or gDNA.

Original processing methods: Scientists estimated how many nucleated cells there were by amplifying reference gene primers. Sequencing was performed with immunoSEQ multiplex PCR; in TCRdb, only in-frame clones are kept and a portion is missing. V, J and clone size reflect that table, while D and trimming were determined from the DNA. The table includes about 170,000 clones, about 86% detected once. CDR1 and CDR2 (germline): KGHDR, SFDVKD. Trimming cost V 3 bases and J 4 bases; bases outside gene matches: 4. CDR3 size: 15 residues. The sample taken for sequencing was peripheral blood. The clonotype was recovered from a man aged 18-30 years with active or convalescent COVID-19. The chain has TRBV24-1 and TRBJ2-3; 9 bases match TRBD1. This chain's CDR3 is CATSDRDRESDTQYF. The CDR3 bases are TGTGCCACCAGTGATCGGGACAGGGAGTCAGATACGCAGTATTTT.